A selection of T cell receptor beta chains follows, all from one sample in a study of vaccination and CD4 T cells after COVID-19. These receptors have no known antigen. TCRdb redid the calling of the PCR reads with MiXCR, one entry per CDR3 protein. The data contain 12,000 or so distinct CDR3 sequences, roughly a fifth of them seen just once; the ten biggest clones take up approximately 13%. The sample in question was CD4+ T cells from blood, cultured in vitro, obtained before SARS-CoV-2 vaccination. These receptors were collected from a human donor who received a COVID-19 vaccine. The CDR3 runs from the conserved cysteine through the conserved F or W. A D gene is named only where the DNA matches it firmly. Clone size is shown for a subset of rows, as once, few, many or a class of expanded clone.

V gene,D gene,J gene,clone size,CDR3 protein,CDR3 DNA
TRBV4-1,TRBD1,TRBJ1-2,once,CASSPRQGANYGYTF,TGCGCCAGCAGCCCCCGCCAGGGGGCTAACTATGGCTACACCTTC
TRBV11-3,-,TRBJ2-3,-,CASSLRSRGPSTDTQYF,TGTGCCAGCAGCTTACGGTCACGGGGGCCTAGCACAGATACGCAGTATTTT
TRBV4-2,-,TRBJ2-5,-,CASSQGGSQETQYF,TGTGCCAGCAGCCAAGGGGGATCACAAGAGACCCAGTACTTC
TRBV2,-,TRBJ2-1,few,CASRQGGVYNEQFF,TGTGCCAGCAGGCAGGGCGGTGTCTACAATGAGCAGTTCTTC
TRBV5-6,-,TRBJ2-5,-,CASSLIWGVQETQYF,TGTGCCAGCAGCTTGATATGGGGAGTACAAGAGACCCAGTACTTC
TRBV28,-,TRBJ1-2,few,CASYFPEYEGNYGYTF,TGTGCCAGCTATTTCCCCGAGTACGAGGGAAACTATGGCTACACCTTC
TRBV20-1,TRBD1,TRBJ2-2,-,CSAPGQGRAAGELFF,TGCAGTGCTCCCGGACAGGGGAGAGCGGCCGGGGAGCTGTTTTTT
TRBV5-1,-,TRBJ1-3,few,CASSLSSVLSGNTIYF,TGCGCCAGCAGCTTGTCAAGCGTCCTCTCTGGAAACACCATATATTTT
TRBV11-3,-,TRBJ1-2,-,CASSSGASNYGYTF,TGTGCCAGCAGCTCGGGCGCCTCGAACTATGGCTACACCTTC
TRBV10-3,-,TRBJ2-2,few,CAISGGPDTGELFF,TGTGCCATCAGCGGGGGCCCGGACACCGGGGAGCTGTTTTTT
TRBV7-5,-,TRBJ2-7,few,CISVSEAYRGQGYGEQYF,-
TRBV5-1,-,TRBJ2-3,-,CASLDGSTDTQYF,TGCGCCAGCCTGGACGGGAGCACAGATACGCAGTATTTT
TRBV24-1,TRBD1,TRBJ2-5,few,CATSDLAGQGQETQYF,TGTGCCACCAGTGATTTGGCTGGACAGGGCCAAGAGACCCAGTACTTC
TRBV20-1,TRBD1,TRBJ1-4,few,CSAPDRVTEKLFF,TGCAGTGCGCCGGACAGGGTAACGGAAAAACTGTTTTTT
TRBV12-3/TRBV12-4,-,TRBJ2-3,once,CASRSPLGRTDTQYF,TGTGCCAGCAGGTCTCCGTTAGGACGCACAGATACGCAGTATTTT
TRBV5-6,-,TRBJ1-1,-,CASSLLGNTEAFF,TGTGCCAGCAGCTTGTTGGGGAACACTGAAGCTTTCTTT
TRBV27,TRBD2,TRBJ2-3,few,CASGSGGGEDTQYF,TGTGCCAGCGGTAGCGGGGGGGGGGAGGATACGCAGTATTTT
TRBV11-3,-,TRBJ2-6,few,CASSLGVGRVAGANVLTF,TGTGCCAGCAGCTTAGGTGTCGGGCGTGTAGCTGGGGCCAACGTCCTGACTTTC
TRBV7-9,TRBD1,TRBJ1-1,few,CASSSDRDAFF,TGTGCCAGCAGCTCGGACAGGGATGCTTTCTTT
TRBV4-2,-,TRBJ1-2,few,CASSQGVGGRGGYTF,TGTGCCAGCAGCCAAGGCGTTGGGGGCAGGGGTGGCTACACCTTC
TRBV7-9,-,TRBJ1-6,-,CASSPLGRVRYSPLHF,TGTGCCAGCAGCCCGCTTGGCCGCGTCAGATATTCACCCCTCCACTTT
TRBV12-3/TRBV12-4,-,TRBJ2-5,few,CASSLGPLTQYF,TGTGCCAGCAGTTTAGGGCCCCTGACCCAGTACTTC
TRBV6-2/TRBV6-3,-,TRBJ2-1,-,CASSYVPIYNEQFF,TGTGCCAGCAGTTACGTACCCATCTACAATGAGCAGTTCTTC
TRBV7-2,TRBD1,TRBJ1-6,medium-sized,CASSQRQGSYNSPLHF,TGTGCCAGCAGTCAAAGACAGGGCTCCTATAATTCACCCCTCCACTTT
TRBV7-7,TRBD2,TRBJ2-5,-,CASSLTSGGQETQYF,TGTGCCAGCAGCTTGACTAGCGGGGGCCAAGAGACCCAGTACTTC
TRBV5-1,-,TRBJ2-7,-,CASSLYVIASEQYF,TGCGCCAGCAGCTTGTATGTCATCGCTAGCGAGCAGTACTTC
TRBV10-3,TRBD2,TRBJ2-7,-,CAISGGSGGASYEQYF,TGTGCCATCAGTGGTGGTAGCGGGGGGGCCTCCTACGAGCAGTACTTC
TRBV11-1,-,TRBJ2-3,-,CASSIDGTDTQYF,TGTGCCAGCAGCATTGACGGTACAGATACGCAGTATTTT
TRBV30,TRBD1,TRBJ1-4,-,CAWSEQGAGKLFF,TGTGCCTGGAGTGAACAGGGGGCGGGAAAACTGTTTTTT
TRBV27,-,TRBJ1-5,-,CASSLSGGRNQPQHF,TGTGCCAGCAGTTTATCTGGGGGTCGCAATCAGCCCCAGCATTTT
TRBV11-3,-,TRBJ2-3,-,CASSLSRWGSTQYF,TGTGCCAGCAGCTTATCCCGCTGGGGTTCCACGCAGTATTTT
TRBV7-8,-,TRBJ2-3,-,CASRSNGESTDTQYF,TGTGCCAGCAGGTCAAACGGGGAGAGCACAGATACGCAGTATTTT
TRBV20-1,TRBD1,TRBJ1-2,medium-sized,CSARAGQALYGYTF,TGCAGTGCTAGAGCAGGACAGGCCCTATATGGCTACACCTTC
TRBV19,TRBD2,TRBJ2-7,-,CASSPVTSGGAYEQYF,TGTGCCAGTAGTCCGGTGACTAGCGGGGGGGCCTACGAGCAGTACTTC
TRBV18,TRBD1,TRBJ2-5,-,CASSPRRQGAETQYF,TGTGCCAGCTCACCACGAAGACAGGGGGCTGAGACCCAGTACTTC
TRBV12-3/TRBV12-4,TRBD1,TRBJ1-3,-,CASRNRGLGNTIYF,TGTGCCAGCAGGAACAGGGGGCTGGGAAACACCATATATTTT
TRBV6-1,-,TRBJ1-6,medium-sized,CATLGGEGSYNSPLHF,TGTGCCACCCTCGGTGGGGAAGGATCCTATAATTCACCCCTCCACTTT